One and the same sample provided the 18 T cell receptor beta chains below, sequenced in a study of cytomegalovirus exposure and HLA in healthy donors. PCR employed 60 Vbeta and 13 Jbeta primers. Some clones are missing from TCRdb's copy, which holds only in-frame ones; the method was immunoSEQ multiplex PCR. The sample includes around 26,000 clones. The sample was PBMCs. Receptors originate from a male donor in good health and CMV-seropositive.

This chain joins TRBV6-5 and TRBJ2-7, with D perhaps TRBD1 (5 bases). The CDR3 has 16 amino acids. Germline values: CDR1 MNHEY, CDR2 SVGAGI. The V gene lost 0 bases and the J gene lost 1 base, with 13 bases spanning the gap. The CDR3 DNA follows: TGTGCCAGCAGTTACTCGAGAGGTCAGGGTTCCTACGAGCAGTACTTC. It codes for CASSYSRGQGSYEQYF.

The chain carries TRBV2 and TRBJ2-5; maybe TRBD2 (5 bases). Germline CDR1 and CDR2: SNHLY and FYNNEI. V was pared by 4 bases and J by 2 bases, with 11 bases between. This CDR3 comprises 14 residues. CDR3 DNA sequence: TGTGCCAGCAGTGGGGCTAGCCTGCAAGAGACCCAGTACTTC. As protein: CASSGASLQETQYF.

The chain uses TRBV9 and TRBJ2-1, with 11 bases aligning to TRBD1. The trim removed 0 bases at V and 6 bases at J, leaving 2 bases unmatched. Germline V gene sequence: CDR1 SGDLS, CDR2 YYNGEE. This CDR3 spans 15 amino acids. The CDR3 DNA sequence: TGTGCCAGCAGCGTAGGAGGGACAGGGGGCAATGAGCAGTTCTTC. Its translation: CASSVGGTGGNEQFF.

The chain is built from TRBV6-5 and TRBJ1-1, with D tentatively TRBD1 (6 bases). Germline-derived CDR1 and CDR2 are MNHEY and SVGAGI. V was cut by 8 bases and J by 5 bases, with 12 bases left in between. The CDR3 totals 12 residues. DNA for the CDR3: TGTGCCAGCGGTAAACAGGGAACTGAAGCTTTCTTT. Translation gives CASGKQGTEAFF.

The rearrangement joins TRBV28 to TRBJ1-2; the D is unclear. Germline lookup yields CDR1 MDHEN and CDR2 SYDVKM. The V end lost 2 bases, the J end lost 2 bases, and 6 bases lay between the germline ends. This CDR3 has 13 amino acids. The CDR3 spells CASSLNGNYGYTF. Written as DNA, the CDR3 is TGTGCCAGCAGTTTAAACGGGAACTATGGCTACACCTTC.

Written as DNA, the CDR3 is TGTGCCAGCTCACCAGGGGAGGAAAACACCATATATTTT. Protein product: CASSPGEENTIYF. V is TRBV18 and J is TRBJ1-3; D is uncertain. The germline V gene has CDR1 KGHSH and CDR2 LQKENI. The CDR3 is 13 residues long. V was shortened by 2 bases and J by 6 bases, with 8 bases between the two germline ends.

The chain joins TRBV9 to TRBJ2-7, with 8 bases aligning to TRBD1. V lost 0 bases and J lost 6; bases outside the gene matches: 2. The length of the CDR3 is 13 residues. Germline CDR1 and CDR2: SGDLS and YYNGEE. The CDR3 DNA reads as TGTGCCAGCAGCGTAGGACAGGGGAGCGAGCAGTACTTC. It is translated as CASSVGQGSEQYF.

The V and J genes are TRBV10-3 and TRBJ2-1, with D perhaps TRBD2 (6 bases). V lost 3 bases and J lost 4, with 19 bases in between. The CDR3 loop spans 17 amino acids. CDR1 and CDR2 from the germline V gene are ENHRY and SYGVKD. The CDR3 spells CAISDPTGSGDYNEQFF. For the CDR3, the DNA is TGTGCCATCAGTGATCCGACGGGTTCGGGGGATTACAATGAGCAGTTCTTC.

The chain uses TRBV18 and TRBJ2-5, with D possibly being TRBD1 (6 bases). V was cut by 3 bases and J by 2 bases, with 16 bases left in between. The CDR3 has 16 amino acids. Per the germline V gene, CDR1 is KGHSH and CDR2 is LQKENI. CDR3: CASSPRIQGGQETQYF. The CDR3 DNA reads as TGTGCCAGCTCACCTCGCATACAGGGTGGTCAAGAGACCCAGTACTTC.

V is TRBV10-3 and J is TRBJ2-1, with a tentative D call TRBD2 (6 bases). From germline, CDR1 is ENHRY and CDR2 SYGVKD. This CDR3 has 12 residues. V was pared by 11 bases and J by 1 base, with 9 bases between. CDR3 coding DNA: TGTGCCGTAGCGGAATCCTACAATGAGCAGTTCTTC. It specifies CAVAESYNEQFF.

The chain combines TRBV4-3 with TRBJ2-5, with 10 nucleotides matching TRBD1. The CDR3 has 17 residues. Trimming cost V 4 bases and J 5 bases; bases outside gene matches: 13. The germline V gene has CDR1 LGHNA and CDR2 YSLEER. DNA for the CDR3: TGCGCCAGCAGCCCCTTAGGGACAGGGGCCGGCTTTGAGACCCAGTACTTC. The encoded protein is CASSPLGTGAGFETQYF.

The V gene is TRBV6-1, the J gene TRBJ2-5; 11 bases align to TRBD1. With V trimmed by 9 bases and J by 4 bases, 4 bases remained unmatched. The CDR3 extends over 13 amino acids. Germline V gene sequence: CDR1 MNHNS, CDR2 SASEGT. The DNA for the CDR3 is TGTGCCAGTTCCGGGACAGGGGGAGAGACCCAGTACTTC. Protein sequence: CASSGTGGETQYF.

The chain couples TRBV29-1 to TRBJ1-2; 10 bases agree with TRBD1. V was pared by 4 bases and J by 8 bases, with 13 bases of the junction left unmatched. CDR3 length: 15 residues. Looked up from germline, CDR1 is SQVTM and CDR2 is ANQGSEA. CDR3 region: CSVGGLTGQGYGYTF. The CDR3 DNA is TGCAGCGTTGGAGGCCTTACGGGACAGGGGTACGGCTACACCTTC.

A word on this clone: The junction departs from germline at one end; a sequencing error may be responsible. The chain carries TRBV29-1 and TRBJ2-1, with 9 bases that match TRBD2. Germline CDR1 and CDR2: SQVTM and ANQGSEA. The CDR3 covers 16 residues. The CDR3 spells CSVEPSGGSSDNEQFF. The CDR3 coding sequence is TGCAGCGTTGAACCCAGCGGGGGGAGCTCCGACAATGAGCAGTTCTTC.

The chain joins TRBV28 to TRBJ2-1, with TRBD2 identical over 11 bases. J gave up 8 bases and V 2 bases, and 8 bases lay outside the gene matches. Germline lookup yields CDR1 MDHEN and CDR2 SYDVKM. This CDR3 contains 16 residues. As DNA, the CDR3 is TGTGCCAGCAGTTTAGTTGGGACTAGCGGTCGGGATGAGCAGTTCTTC. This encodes CASSLVGTSGRDEQFF.

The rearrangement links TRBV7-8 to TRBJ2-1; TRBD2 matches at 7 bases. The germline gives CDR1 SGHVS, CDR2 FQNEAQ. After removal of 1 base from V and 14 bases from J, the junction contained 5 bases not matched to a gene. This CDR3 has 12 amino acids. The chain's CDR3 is CASSLGRGDKFF. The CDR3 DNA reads TGTGCCAGCAGCTTAGGACGGGGGGATAAGTTCTTC.

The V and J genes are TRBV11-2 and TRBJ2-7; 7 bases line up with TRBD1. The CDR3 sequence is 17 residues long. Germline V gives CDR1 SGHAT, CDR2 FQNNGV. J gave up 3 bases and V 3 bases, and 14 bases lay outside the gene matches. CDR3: CASSFDLTGVLFYEQYF. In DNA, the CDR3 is TGTGCCAGCAGCTTCGATTTAACAGGGGTTTTATTCTACGAGCAGTACTTC.

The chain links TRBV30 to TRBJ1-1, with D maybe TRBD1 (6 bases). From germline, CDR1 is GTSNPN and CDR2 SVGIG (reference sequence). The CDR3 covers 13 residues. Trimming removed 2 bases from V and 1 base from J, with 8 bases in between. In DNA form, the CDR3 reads TGTGCCTGGAGTACAGGGAGGAACACTGAAGCTTTCTTT. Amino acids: CAWSTGRNTEAFF.